The 4 T cell receptor beta chains in this list originate from one sample, sequenced in a study of blood T cell repertoires in COVID-19 (dated by TCRdb to about 2020). Libraries were constructed by the immunoSEQ multiplex PCR assay. TCRdb stores this immuneACCESS table with in-frame sequences only. Part of the clones is absent; in the studies checked, under half of the shortfall reflects unresolved V genes, and no reason is known for the rest. The sample table shows some 110,000 clones, and 85% to 90% are seen once. Clones ranked in the top ten supply about 15% of the sample. The sample was peripheral blood. The receptors were sampled from a man in his fifties or sixties with acute or convalescent COVID-19.

The chain combines TRBV5-4 with TRBJ2-5; 8 nucleotides agree with TRBD2. The V gene end was trimmed by 0 bases and the J gene end by 7 bases; junction bases not matched to a gene: 5. The V gene's germline CDR1 is SGHNT and CDR2 YYREEE (reference sequence). The CDR3 runs 14 residues. Here the CDR3 DNA reads TGTGCCAGCAGCTTGGAGGGACTAGGGCTGACCCAGTACTTC. Translated, it gives CASSLEGLGLTQYF.

V and J are TRBV3-1 (or the pseudogene TRBV3-2) and TRBJ1-5, with D possibly TRBD1 on 5 matching bases. Between the trimmed V and J ends, which lost 0 bases and 9 bases, there was a span of 12 bases. Germline V gene sequence: CDR1 LGHDT, CDR2 YNNKEL (reference sequence). The CDR3 covers 14 residues. The DNA of the CDR3 is TGTGCCAGCAGCCAAGATGGGAGGGGCGGGCCCCAGCATTTT. It yields the protein CASSQDGRGGPQHF.

J is TRBJ1-1 and V is TRBV5-1; maybe TRBD1 (5 bases). Germline CDR1 is SGHRS and CDR2 is YFSETQ. There are 13 residues in the CDR3. Trimming pared 3 bases from V and 5 bases from J, leaving 11 bases between. The DNA for the CDR3 is TGCGCCAGCAGCTCTGCAGGGTGGACTGAAGCTTTCTTT. It yields the protein CASSSAGWTEAFF.

This chain joins TRBV19 and TRBJ2-1; 9 positions agree with TRBD2. This CDR3 is 16 amino acids long. J was trimmed by 7 bases and V by 1 base; bases with no gene match: 8. CDR1 is LNHDA, CDR2 SQIVND, per germline (reference sequence). The DNA for the CDR3 is TGTGCCAGTAGTATAGTGCTAGCGGGATCACAAAATGAGCAGTTCTTC. Amino acid sequence: CASSIVLAGSQNEQFF.